Sequencing of this TCR beta chain was carried out in a study of T cell clones after liver transplantation. Note on this clone: Its cognate antigen is unknown.

V lost 2 bases and J 1 base, leaving 8 bases between the germline ends. This CDR3 is built from 15 residues. The germline CDR1 and CDR2 sequences are SGHTA and FQGNSA. Overall study results and limits: Graft donor-reactive T cells may have migrated into the graft rather than being deleted. Low donor cell numbers restricted donor-reactive repertoire measurement in a couple of subjects.

Sequenced by immunoSEQ multiplex PCR; TCRdb stores in-frame clones only, minus some. The sample holds around 26,000 clones, around three quarters seen once. The sample consisted of CD4+ T cells from blood, taken before liver transplant. This receptor was identified in a human donor who received a liver transplant. V is TRBV7-2 and J is TRBJ2-2; no clear D gene. The CDR3 here is CASSLTVLNTGELFF. The CDR3 DNA reads as TGTGCCAGCAGCTTAACAGTCTTGAACACCGGGGAGCTGTTTTTT.